This TCR beta chain was captured in a study of blood T cell repertoires in COVID-19. The wider study: Nucleic acid was either cDNA or gDNA, and it came from T cells, B-cell-depleted T cells, or PBMCs.

Per the authors' pipeline: Estimates of nucleated cell counts were drawn from the amplification of reference gene primers. TCRdb's table, derived via immunoSEQ multiplex PCR, lists solely in-frame clones and lacks some. D and trimming were read from the DNA, whereas the V and J calls and clone size are those reported in that table. The data contain under 200,000 clones, about 85% of them seen just once; the ten biggest clones take up 2.1%. Losses at the gene ends were 1 base for V and 4 bases for J; bases not matched to a gene: 12. CDR1 is MNHEY, CDR2 SVGEGT, per germline. This CDR3 is built from 19 residues.

V is TRBV6-2 or TRBV6-3 and J is TRBJ2-3; TRBD2 agrees at 12 bases. The TCR sequence derives from a man in his 70s with active or convalescent COVID-19. The sequencing sample was made of peripheral blood. The CDR3 DNA reads as TGTGCCAGCAGTTACTACAATCTAGCGGGGGGGAAAGCATCAGATACGCAGTATTTT. Translation: CASSYYNLAGGKASDTQYF.